The 29 T cell receptor beta chains in this list originate from one sample, sequenced in a study of cytomegalovirus exposure and HLA in healthy donors. PCR involved 60 Vbeta and 13 Jbeta primers. TCRdb's copy holds only in-frame clones and misses some; the assay was immunoSEQ multiplex PCR. The sample consists of 150,000 to 200,000 clones, roughly 77% of them appearing once. Input material: PBMCs. The source is a woman aged 45-59 years in good health and CMV-seronegative.

This clone showed up just a few times. CDR3: CASSSTRGNTIYF. For the CDR3, the DNA is TGTGCCAGCAGCTCGACACGCGGAAACACCATATATTTT. The chain carries TRBV7-2 and TRBJ1-3; D not certain. CDR1 and CDR2 from the germline V gene are SGHTA and FQGNSA. V lost 4 bases and J 4 bases, leaving 8 bases between the germline ends. The CDR3 is 13 residues long.

The chain carries TRBV7-2 and TRBJ2-1; TRBD1 agrees at 8 bases. The CDR3 spans 15 residues. CDR1 and CDR2 (germline): SGHTA, FQGNSA. The trim removed 3 bases at V and 2 bases at J, leaving 3 bases unmatched. CDR3: CASSFSGGPYNEQFF. Written as DNA, the CDR3 is TGTGCCAGCAGCTTCTCAGGGGGCCCCTACAATGAGCAGTTCTTC.

As regards this clone: The same CDR3 can be traced to other DNA sequences in this sample. The chain is built from TRBV9 and TRBJ2-5, with 9 bases identical to TRBD2. J was trimmed by 7 bases and V by 0 bases; bases with no gene match: 7. The CDR3 runs to 15 residues. CDR1 SGDLS and CDR2 YYNGEE come from the germline V gene. The CDR3 DNA sequence: TGTGCCAGCAGCGTAGGGGGTAGCGGGAGTGGGACCCAGTACTTC. Its translation: CASSVGGSGSGTQYF.

V and J are TRBV9 and TRBJ2-3, with 11 bases fitting TRBD2. The CDR3 is 16 amino acids. Germline CDR1 SGDLS, CDR2 YYNGEE. V was clipped by 3 bases and J by 5 bases; unmatched bases: 8. CDR3 loop: CASSALSGGAKDTQYF. The CDR3 nucleotides are TGTGCCAGCAGCGCCCTTAGCGGGGGGGCCAAAGATACGCAGTATTTT.

The V gene is TRBV9, the J gene TRBJ2-7; the match to TRBD1 covers 9 bases. Germline V gives CDR1 SGDLS, CDR2 YYNGEE. The trim removed 0 bases at V and 4 bases at J, leaving 5 bases unmatched. The CDR3 has 15 amino acids. CDR3 protein: CASSVEGTGFYEQYF. Written as DNA, the CDR3 is TGTGCCAGCAGCGTAGAGGGGACAGGGTTTTACGAGCAGTACTTC.

The V call is TRBV7-2, the J call TRBJ1-1, with D perhaps matching TRBD1 (6 bases). The V and J ends lost 2 bases and 5 bases respectively, with 12 bases between them. CDR1 and CDR2 (germline): SGHTA, FQGNSA. This CDR3 has 14 amino acids. The CDR3 DNA is TGTGCCAGCAGCTTATTCGGGGGGCGAACTGAAGCTTTCTTT. Amino acid sequence: CASSLFGGRTEAFF.

The chain carries TRBV27 and TRBJ2-7, with a weak D call TRBD2 (6 bases). V was cut by 6 bases and J by 3 bases, with 21 bases left in between. The CDR3 extends over 16 amino acids. Germline CDR1 MNHEY, CDR2 SMNVEV (reference sequence). The CDR3: CASSHNLGGSIYEQYF. In DNA form, the CDR3 reads TGTGCCAGCAGCCATAATCTCGGGGGTTCGATCTACGAGCAGTACTTC.

This chain joins TRBV9 and TRBJ2-1, with 14 nucleotides matching TRBD2. Germline V lookup: CDR1 SGDLS, CDR2 YYNGEE. The CDR3 has 17 residues. After removal of 0 bases from V and 9 bases from J, the junction contained 8 bases not matched to a gene. The CDR3 coding sequence is TGTGCCAGCAGCGTAGCTATGGTGACTAGCGGGAGGGGTGAGCAGTTCTTC. This codes for CASSVAMVTSGRGEQFF.

This chain connects TRBV5-8 to TRBJ1-2; D not resolved. V lost 8 bases and J 0 bases, leaving 14 bases between the germline ends. Germline CDR1 and CDR2: SGHTS and YDEGEE. The CDR3 sequence is 14 residues long. The CDR3 bases are TGTGCCAGTACGAAACGGGGATCTAACTATGGCTACACCTTC. Amino acid sequence: CASTKRGSNYGYTF. The whole variable domain, filled in from reference TRBV5-8 and TRBJ1-2, reads EAGVTQSPTHLIKTRGQQATLRCSPISGHTSVYWYQQALGLGLQFLLWYDEGEERNRGNFPPRFSGRQFPNYSSELNVNALELEDSALYLCASTKRGSNYGYTFGSGTRLTVV.

The chain employs TRBV18 and TRBJ2-3, with D perhaps matching TRBD2 (6 bases). Trimming took off 3 bases at V and 0 bases at J, with 16 bases between the two ends. The CDR3 length is 17 residues. Germline assignment: CDR1 KGHSH and CDR2 LQKENI. The chain's CDR3 is CASSPIRDFSSTDTQYF. In DNA form, the CDR3 reads TGTGCCAGCTCACCTATCCGGGACTTCTCTAGCACAGATACGCAGTATTTT.

J is TRBJ1-5 and V is TRBV28; 8 nucleotides align to TRBD1. The V gene's germline CDR1 is MDHEN and CDR2 SYDVKM. The junction had 5 bases not matched to a gene; V was cut back by 6 bases and J by 7 bases. This CDR3 spans 13 amino acids. CDR3 coding DNA: TGTGCCAGCAGGGCAGGGGGCGAACAGCCCCAGCATTTT. Protein: CASRAGGEQPQHF.

V gene TRBV6-6 combines with J gene TRBJ2-4; 8 bases line up with TRBD2. The V segment lost 6 bases and the J segment 8 bases; nucleotides outside the gene matches: 12. This CDR3 spans 15 amino acids. Germline loops: CDR1 MNHNY, CDR2 SVGAGI (reference sequence). CDR3 in DNA: TGTGCCAGCAGCCGTGCCGGGGGGGGGATAGACATTCAGTACTTC. Translating it yields CASSRAGGGIDIQYF.

CDR3 loop: CASITGGQPQHF. CDR3 coding DNA: TGTGCCAGCATTACGGGGGGTCAGCCCCAGCATTTT. This rearrangement joins TRBV6-1 to TRBJ1-5, with a tentative D call TRBD1 (5 bases). The CDR3 contains 12 residues. V lost 7 bases and J lost 6, with 10 bases in between. Germline CDR1 is MNHNS and CDR2 is SASEGT.

This clone appeared a few times. This chain connects TRBV27 to TRBJ1-6; TRBD1 might be the D (5 bases). The CDR3 has 12 residues. V was cut by 5 bases and J by 8 bases, with 7 bases left in between. The germline CDR1 and CDR2 sequences are MNHEY and SMNVEV (reference sequence). The CDR3, as DNA: TGTGCCAGCAGTGGGGGGTATTCACCCCTCCACTTT. Amino acids: CASSGGYSPLHF.

The chain carries TRBV28 and TRBJ2-4, with TRBD2 identical over 10 bases. In germline, CDR1 is MDHEN, CDR2 SYDVKM. V lost 5 bases and J lost 2; bases outside the gene matches: 6. The CDR3 sequence is 16 residues long. The chain's CDR3 is CASSPGLARTKNIQYF. CDR3 nucleotide sequence: TGTGCCAGCAGTCCGGGACTAGCGAGGACCAAAAACATTCAGTACTTC.

The J gene is TRBJ1-3, the V gene TRBV7-8; 10 nucleotides align to TRBD1. From germline, CDR1 is SGHVS and CDR2 FQNEAQ. V lost 6 bases, J lost 2 bases, and 7 bases stayed unmatched. The CDR3 is made up of 16 amino acids. The CDR3 DNA reads TGTGCCAGCAGGGCGGGGACAGGGGATGCTGGAAACACCATATATTTT. This codes for CASRAGTGDAGNTIYF.

This chain connects TRBV6-1 to TRBJ2-5; D might be TRBD1 (5 bases). The germline V gene encodes CDR1 MNHNS and CDR2 SASEGT. The CDR3 contains 13 residues. V lost 6 bases and J lost 5, with 13 bases in between. CDR3 nucleotides: TGTGCCAGCAGCCCAGGGATGTGGGAGACCCAGTACTTC. It codes for CASSPGMWETQYF.

This chain links TRBV14 with TRBJ2-1, with 10 nucleotides matching TRBD2. The V segment lost 3 bases and the J segment 5 bases; nucleotides outside the gene matches: 10. Germline V CDR1 and CDR2: SGHDN, FVKESK. CDR3 length: 17 amino acids. The CDR3, as DNA: TGTGCCAGCAGCCAGCCCTCAACTAGCGGGGCCAACAATGAGCAGTTCTTC. Amino acids: CASSQPSTSGANNEQFF.

The chain combines TRBV9 with TRBJ1-2; 11 bases match TRBD1. Germline lookup yields CDR1 SGDLS and CDR2 YYNGEE. After removal of 4 bases from V and 3 bases from J, the junction contained 8 bases not matched to a gene. The CDR3 contains 16 residues. As DNA, the CDR3 is TGTGCCAGCAGCATATCCGGGACAGGGGGTTACTATGGCTACACCTTC. Amino acids: CASSISGTGGYYGYTF.

The rearrangement uses TRBV6-5 and TRBJ1-2; 7 nucleotides match TRBD1. V shed 2 bases, J shed 4 bases, and the junction held 4 bases outside the gene matches. CDR3 length: 14 amino acids. From germline, CDR1 is MNHEY and CDR2 SVGAGI. CDR3 bases: TGTGCCAGCAGTTACCGGGACAGTTTCTATGGCTACACCTTC. This codes for CASSYRDSFYGYTF.

The chain has TRBV9 and TRBJ1-6; no clear D. Germline values: CDR1 SGDLS, CDR2 YYNGEE. V lost 0 bases and J 8 bases, leaving 9 bases between the germline ends. This CDR3 comprises 14 residues. Written as DNA, the CDR3 is TGTGCCAGCAGCGTAGAACTGTCGGATTCACCCCTCCACTTT. As protein: CASSVELSDSPLHF.

This chain joins TRBV7-8 and TRBJ2-7; 7 bases fit TRBD1. This CDR3 has 16 residues. V lost 3 bases and J lost 2; bases outside the gene matches: 10. Per germline, CDR1 SGHVS and CDR2 FQNEAQ. CDR3 region: CASSFPRQGSPYEQYF. For the CDR3, the DNA is TGTGCCAGCAGCTTTCCCCGACAGGGTTCACCCTACGAGCAGTACTTC.

Worth noting for this clone: Other DNA sequences within the sample encode an identical CDR3. This rearrangement joins TRBV29-1 to TRBJ2-2; D gene uncertain. This CDR3 contains 12 residues. Germline V gene lookup returns CDR1 SQVTM and CDR2 ANQGSEA. The germline V and J ends were trimmed by 5 bases and 4 bases, with 8 bases remaining between them. CDR3 amino acids: CSVLPGTGELFF. The CDR3 DNA is TGCAGCGTTCTCCCCGGCACCGGGGAGCTGTTTTTT.

This CDR3 reads CASSHRDRASPLHF. The DNA for the CDR3 is TGTGCCAGCAGCCACCGGGACAGGGCTTCACCCCTCCACTTT. The chain joins TRBV13 to TRBJ1-6; 9 bases fit TRBD1. Per the germline V gene, CDR1 is PRHDT and CDR2 is FYEKMQ (reference sequence). V gave up 5 bases and J gave up 9 bases; unmatched junction bases: 5. CDR3 length equals 14 residues.

The chain is built from TRBV6-5 and TRBJ1-5, with D possibly matching TRBD1 (6 bases). The CDR3 loop spans 15 amino acids. V was clipped by 6 bases and J by 0 bases, with 12 bases between them. Germline V lookup: CDR1 MNHEY, CDR2 SVGAGI. The CDR3 here is CASRSGTHSNQPQHF. CDR3 sequence (DNA): TGTGCCAGCAGATCCGGGACACATAGCAATCAGCCCCAGCATTTT.

In regard to this clone: It is likely a read error, because the conserved phenylalanine at the end of the CDR3 is missing. V is TRBV5-6 and J is TRBJ1-6; TRBD1 is a possible D gene (6 bases). Trimming took 2 bases from V and 8 from J, leaving 14 bases between them. CDR1 and CDR2 from the germline V gene are SGHDT and YYEEEE. The CDR3 is made up of 15 amino acids. CDR3: CASSFPQGEYSPLHL. The CDR3 DNA sequence: TGTGCCAGCAGCTTCCCACAGGGCGAGTATTCACCCCTCCACCTT.

This chain uses TRBV2 with TRBJ2-1, with D perhaps TRBD1 (6 bases). Trimming took 10 bases from V and 8 from J, leaving 18 bases between them. CDR3 length: 13 amino acids. Germline lookup yields CDR1 SNHLY and CDR2 FYNNEI. DNA for the CDR3: TGTGCCAACCCCACAGGGATTATGGATGAGCAGTTCTTC. It encodes CANPTGIMDEQFF. The full variable domain, completed using reference TRBV2 and TRBJ2-1, is EPEVTQTPSHQVTQMGQEVILRCVPISNHLYFYWYRQILGQKVEFLVSFYNNEISEKSEIFDDQFSVERPDGSNFTLKIRSTKLEDSAMYFCANPTGIMDEQFFGPGTRLTVL.

This rearrangement joins TRBV6-6 to TRBJ1-2, with D possibly being TRBD1 (5 bases). V was clipped by 2 bases and J by 8 bases, with 12 bases between them. The length of the CDR3 is 13 residues. The germline V gene has CDR1 MNHNY and CDR2 SVGAGI (reference sequence). The CDR3 nucleotides are TGTGCCAGCAGTTACGACAGTTCCTTGGGCTACACCTTC. Translated: CASSYDSSLGYTF.

The chain links TRBV27 to TRBJ2-1, with TRBD2 matching over 7 bases. This CDR3 has 16 amino acids. V lost 6 bases and J lost 5; bases outside the gene matches: 13. Germline V gene data show CDR1 as MNHEY and CDR2 as SMNVEV (reference sequence). The CDR3 DNA is TGTGCCAGCAGCACCCGGACTGGGAGGGCTAACAATGAGCAGTTCTTC. It encodes CASSTRTGRANNEQFF.